The 5 T cell receptor beta chains listed next were all sequenced from one sample in a study of regulatory T cells in long-lasting Graves disease. Arm-PCR of CDR3 regions and iRepertoire HTBI primers were the basis on which TCR beta libraries were built. TCRdb reprocessed the multiplex PCR reads via MiXCR and lists one record per CDR3 protein. In the table there are 530,000 or so distinct CDR3 sequences, about 16% of which are singletons. Time point denoted: newly diagnosed GD, antithyroid drugs for less than 3 months. From PBMCs, RNA was extracted and then used to make the TCR library. These data were also filed under a second study, of T cells in Graves' hyperthyroidism and ophthalmopathy.

Here the sequenced sample was peripheral blood mononuclear cells (PBMCs), taken at new diagnosis, from a patient treated with antithyroid drugs. Receptors originate from a man between 18 and 29 years old with Graves disease.

This clonotype was counted ten times or more. The rearrangement uses TRBV6-2 or TRBV6-3 and TRBJ2-1, with 13 positions matching TRBD2. The ends lost 6 bases at V and 15 bases at J; junction bases unmatched: 11. Germline CDR1 reads MNHEY; CDR2 reads SVGEGT. This CDR3 is built from 14 residues. CDR3 bases: TGTGCCAGCAGACCCGGACTAGCGGGAGCCATGTTGTTCTTC. Its protein is CASRPGLAGAMLFF.

This clonotype was detected a few times. This chain connects TRBV5-4 to TRBJ2-3; a possible D gene is TRBD1 (5 bases). The germline V and J ends were trimmed by 2 bases and 5 bases, with 12 bases remaining between them. The CDR3 runs 14 residues. In germline, CDR1 is SGHNT, CDR2 YYREEE (reference sequence). CDR3 amino acids: CASSFRVAEDTQYF. The CDR3 region has the DNA TGTGCCAGCAGCTTCAGGGTCGCCGAAGATACGCAGTATTTT.

The chain is built from TRBV7-2 and TRBJ1-2; D remains unclear. The V gene lost 1 base and the J gene lost 7 bases, with 13 bases spanning the gap. Per the germline V gene, CDR1 is SGHTA and CDR2 is FQGNSA. The CDR3 consists of 14 residues. CDR3 amino acids: CASSLVRKEGGYTF. The DNA for the CDR3 is TGTGCCAGCAGCTTAGTTCGTAAGGAGGGTGGCTACACCTTC.

There are many counts of this clonotype. The rearrangement links TRBV11-3 to TRBJ2-2, with D perhaps matching TRBD1 (6 bases). Between the trimmed V and J ends, which lost 6 bases and 1 base, there was a span of 12 bases. The CDR3 loop spans 15 amino acids. The V gene's germline CDR1 is SGHNT and CDR2 YENEEA. CDR3 sequence: CASRRRTVNTGELFF. DNA for the CDR3: TGTGCCAGCAGGCGTCGGACAGTGAACACCGGGGAGCTGTTTTTT.

This clonotype was counted many times. The J gene is TRBJ2-1, the V gene TRBV7-2, with 12 positions matching TRBD2. The CDR3 totals 17 residues. Germline trimming cut 4 bases from V and 2 bases from J; bases unmatched to any gene: 6. CDR1 SGHTA and CDR2 FQGNSA come from the germline V gene. The CDR3 coding sequence is TGTGCCAGCAGCTCCCGGACTAGCGGGGCCGCCTACAATGAGCAGTTCTTC. It encodes CASSSRTSGAAYNEQFF.